The entry below gives a single T cell receptor (beta chain) sequence along with its context. The data were obtained in a study of OX40 agonist ivuxolimab in advanced cancers. V trimming: 5 bases; J trimming: 5 bases; junction bases outside the gene matches: 8. The CDR3 sequence is 14 residues long. Looked up from germline, CDR1 is SGHAT and CDR2 is FQNNGV. Using immunoSEQ multiplex PCR, the repertoire was profiled, and TCRdb retains in-frame clones only, with some absent. Of fewer than 90,000 clones in the sample, around nine tenths were seen once. This clonotype was obtained from an adult with an advanced solid tumor such as melanoma, head and neck, liver or kidney cancer. The J gene is TRBJ1-1, the V gene TRBV11-2; 7 bases map to TRBD1. The sequences come from CD4+ or CD8+ T cells sorted from blood, collected in a trial of the OX40 agonist ivuxolimab. CDR3 residues: CASSGYRGQTEAFF. Here the CDR3 DNA reads TGTGCCAGCAGCGGATACAGGGGTCAAACTGAAGCTTTCTTT.